This T cell receptor (beta chain) derives from a study of cytomegalovirus exposure and HLA in healthy donors. V lost 2 bases, J lost 3 bases, and 5 bases lay in between. The CDR3 sequence is 12 residues long. CDR1 is SGHAT and CDR2 is FQDESV in the germline V gene (reference sequence). Primers included in the PCR were 60 Vbeta and 13 Jbeta primers. Generated by immunoSEQ multiplex PCR, the TCRdb table keeps only in-frame clones and is missing some. The repertoire holds about 110,000 clones, with 76% as singletons. On this clone: Its antigen is still unknown.

General study results and limits: For cytomegalovirus status, the classifier reportedly gave diagnoses with high specificity and sensitivity. V- and J-gene trimming in TCR beta was tied to a missense DCLRE1C variant by an analysis performed later. Several V segments, TRBV6-2 and TRBV6-3 among them, could not be told apart and were dropped. For most TCR beta V segments, an earlier analysis put the productive rate at about 87% or about 30% of the time.

Sequencing used PBMCs. The source is a man aged 30 to 45 in good health and CMV-seropositive. This chain uses TRBV11-1 with TRBJ2-7; maybe TRBD1 (5 bases). Here the CDR3 DNA reads TGTGCCAGCAGCTTACAGGGCTACGAGCAGTACTTC. Amino acids: CASSLQGYEQYF.